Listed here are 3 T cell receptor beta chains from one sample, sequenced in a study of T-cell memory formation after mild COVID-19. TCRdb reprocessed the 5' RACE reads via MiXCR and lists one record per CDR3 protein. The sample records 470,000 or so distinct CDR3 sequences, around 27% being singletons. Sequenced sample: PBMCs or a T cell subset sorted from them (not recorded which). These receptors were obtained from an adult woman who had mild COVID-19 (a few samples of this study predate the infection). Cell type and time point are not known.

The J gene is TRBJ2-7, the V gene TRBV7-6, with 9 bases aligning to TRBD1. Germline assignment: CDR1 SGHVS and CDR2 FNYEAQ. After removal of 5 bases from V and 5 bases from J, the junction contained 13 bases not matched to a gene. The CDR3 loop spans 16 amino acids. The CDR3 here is CASSPGLGQGPDEQYF. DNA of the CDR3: TGTGCCAGCAGCCCCGGGTTGGGACAGGGTCCTGACGAGCAGTACTTC. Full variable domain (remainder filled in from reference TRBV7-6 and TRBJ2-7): GAGVSQSPRYKVTKRGQDVALRCDPISGHVSLYWYRQALGQGPEFLTYFNYEAQQDKSGLPNDRFSAERPEGSISTLTIQRTEQRDSAMYRCASSPGLGQGPDEQYFGPGTRLTVT.

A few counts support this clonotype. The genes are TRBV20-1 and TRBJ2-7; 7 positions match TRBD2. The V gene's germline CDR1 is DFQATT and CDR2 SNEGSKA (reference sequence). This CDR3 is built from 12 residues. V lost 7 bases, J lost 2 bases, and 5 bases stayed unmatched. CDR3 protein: CSGGGAAYEQYF. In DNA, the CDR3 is TGCAGTGGGGGAGGGGCTGCCTACGAGCAGTACTTC.

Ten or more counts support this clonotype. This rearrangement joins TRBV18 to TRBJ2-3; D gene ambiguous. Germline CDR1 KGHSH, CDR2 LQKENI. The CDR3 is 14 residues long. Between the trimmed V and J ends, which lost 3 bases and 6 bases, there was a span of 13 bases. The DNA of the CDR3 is TGTGCCAGCTCACCGAGCTCTCTGGGTGATACGCAGTATTTT. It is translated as CASSPSSLGDTQYF.